This T cell receptor (beta chain) originates from a study of blood T cell repertoires in COVID-19. For the study at large: Italy, Spain and the United States were the sources of the convalescent and acute COVID-19 samples. PBMCs, B-cell-depleted T cells, or T cells were the source of the cDNA or gDNA that made up the material.

As handled by the study authors: Using reference gene primer amplification, nucleated cell counts were estimated. Repertoires were generated with immunoSEQ multiplex PCR, while TCRdb's copy carries only in-frame clones and drops some. V, J and clone size are taken as reported in that table, and D and trimming were inferred from the DNA itself. The data contain 270,000 or so clones, around 86% of them singletons. V lost 6 bases, J lost 0 bases, and 12 bases lay in between. The CDR3 length is 15 residues. Germline-derived CDR1 and CDR2 are SGHTA and FQGNSA. The source is a man in his forties or fifties with active or convalescent COVID-19. Sequenced material: peripheral blood. This chain connects TRBV7-2 to TRBJ2-1; no clear D gene. The CDR3, as DNA: TGTGCCAGCAGTTCGAAAAGGAGCTCCTACAATGAGCAGTTCTTC. It codes for CASSSKRSSYNEQFF.